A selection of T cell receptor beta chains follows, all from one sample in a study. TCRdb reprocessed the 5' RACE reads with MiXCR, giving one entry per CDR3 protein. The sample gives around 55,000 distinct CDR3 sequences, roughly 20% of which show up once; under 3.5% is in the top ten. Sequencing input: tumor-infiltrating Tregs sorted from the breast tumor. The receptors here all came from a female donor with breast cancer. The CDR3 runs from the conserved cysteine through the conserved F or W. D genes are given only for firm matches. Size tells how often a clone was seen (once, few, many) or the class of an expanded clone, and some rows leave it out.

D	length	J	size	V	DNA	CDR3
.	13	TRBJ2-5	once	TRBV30	TGTGTCTGGAGTGTAGACTCCTACGGGGCCCAGTACTTC	CVWSVDSYGAQYF
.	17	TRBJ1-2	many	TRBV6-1	TGTGCCAGCAGAACCATCAGACAGGCCCACGGGATCTATGGCTACACCTTC	CASRTIRQAHGIYGYTF
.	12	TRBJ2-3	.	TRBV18	TGTGCCAGCTCAAGTGTCACGGATACGCAGTATTTT	CASSSVTDTQYF
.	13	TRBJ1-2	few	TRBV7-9	TGTGCCAGCAGCTTAGGCTTGGTCGTTAGCTACACCTTC	CASSLGLVVSYTF
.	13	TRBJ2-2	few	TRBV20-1	TGCAGTGCTAGGTTGGATGACACCGGGGAGCTGTTTTTT	CSARLDDTGELFF
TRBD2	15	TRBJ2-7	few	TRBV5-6	TGTGCCAGCAGCTTACGGCGGGAGCCCAGATACGAGCAGTACTTC	CASSLRREPRYEQYF
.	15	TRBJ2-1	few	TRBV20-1	TGCAGTGCTATTAGAGCGGGCCTCTCCTACAATGAGCAGTTCTTC	CSAIRAGLSYNEQFF
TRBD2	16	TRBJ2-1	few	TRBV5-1	TGCGCCAGCAGTTCTGGCGCAGCGGGAGGTATAGATGAGCAGTTCTTC	CASSSGAAGGIDEQFF
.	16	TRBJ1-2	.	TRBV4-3	TGCGCCAGCAGCCAAGATATGAGACACGCTAACTATGGCTACACCTTC	CASSQDMRHANYGYTF
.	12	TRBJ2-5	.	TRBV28	TGTGCCAGCAACCGACAGTTGGAGACCCAGTACTTC	CASNRQLETQYF
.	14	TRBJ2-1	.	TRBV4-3	TGCGCCAGCAGCCAAAACCCAGCGGACAATGAGCAGTTCTTC	CASSQNPADNEQFF
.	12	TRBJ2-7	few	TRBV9	TGTGCCAGCAGGGCTTTTGGAGGCGAGCAGTACTTC	CASRAFGGEQYF
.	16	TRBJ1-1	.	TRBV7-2	TGTGCCAGCAGCTTAGGTGTAGGAATCATGAACACTGAAGCTTTCTTT	CASSLGVGIMNTEAFF
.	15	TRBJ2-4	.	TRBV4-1	TGCGCCAGCAGCCAAGAGGGGACACCCCGAGACATTCAGTACTTC	CASSQEGTPRDIQYF
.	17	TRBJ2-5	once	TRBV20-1	TGCAGTGCTAGAGAATGGGGAGGGGGGGGCGCGGGAGAGACCCAGTACTTC	CSAREWGGGGAGETQYF
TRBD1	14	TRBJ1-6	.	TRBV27	TGTGCCAGCAGCCAGGACAGGGGGCATTCACCCCTCCACTTT	CASSQDRGHSPLHF